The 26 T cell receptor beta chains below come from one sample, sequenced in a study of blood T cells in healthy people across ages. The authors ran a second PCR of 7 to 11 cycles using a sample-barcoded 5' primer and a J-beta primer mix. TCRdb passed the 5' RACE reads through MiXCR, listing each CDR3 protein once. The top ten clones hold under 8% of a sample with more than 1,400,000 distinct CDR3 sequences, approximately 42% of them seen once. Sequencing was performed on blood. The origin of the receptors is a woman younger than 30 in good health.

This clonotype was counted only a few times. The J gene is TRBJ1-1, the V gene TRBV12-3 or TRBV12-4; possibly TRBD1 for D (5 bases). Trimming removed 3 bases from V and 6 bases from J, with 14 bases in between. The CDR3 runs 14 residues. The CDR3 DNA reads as TGTGCCAGCAGTTTGTCACGGTTAGGGGCTGAAGCTTTCTTT. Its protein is CASSLSRLGAEAFF.

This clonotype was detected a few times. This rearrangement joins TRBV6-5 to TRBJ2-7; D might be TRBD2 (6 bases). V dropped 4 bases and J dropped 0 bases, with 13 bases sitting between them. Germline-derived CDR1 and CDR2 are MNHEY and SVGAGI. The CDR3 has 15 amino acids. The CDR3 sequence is CASSSSGEVSYEQYF. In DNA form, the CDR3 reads TGTGCCAGCAGTTCCTCGGGGGAAGTCTCCTACGAGCAGTACTTC.

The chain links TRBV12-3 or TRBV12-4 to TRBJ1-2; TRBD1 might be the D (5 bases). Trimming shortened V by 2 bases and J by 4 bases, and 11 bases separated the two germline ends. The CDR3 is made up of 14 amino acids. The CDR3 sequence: CASSLRRVPYGYTF. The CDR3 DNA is TGTGCCAGCAGTTTACGCAGGGTCCCCTATGGCTACACCTTC.

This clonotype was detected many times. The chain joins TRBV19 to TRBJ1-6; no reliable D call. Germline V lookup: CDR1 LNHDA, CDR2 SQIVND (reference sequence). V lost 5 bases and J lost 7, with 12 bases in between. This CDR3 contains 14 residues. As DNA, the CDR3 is TGTGCCAGTAGTTGGCAGACCGAGAATTCACCCCTCCACTTT. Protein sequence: CASSWQTENSPLHF.

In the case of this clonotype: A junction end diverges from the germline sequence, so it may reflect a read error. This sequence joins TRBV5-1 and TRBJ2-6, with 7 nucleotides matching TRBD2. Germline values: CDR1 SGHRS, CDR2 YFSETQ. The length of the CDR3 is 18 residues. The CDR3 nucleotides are TGCGTCAGCAGCTTGGTTCTAGCGGAGCCCTCTGGGGCCAACGTCCTGACTTTC. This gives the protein CVSSLVLAEPSGANVLTF.

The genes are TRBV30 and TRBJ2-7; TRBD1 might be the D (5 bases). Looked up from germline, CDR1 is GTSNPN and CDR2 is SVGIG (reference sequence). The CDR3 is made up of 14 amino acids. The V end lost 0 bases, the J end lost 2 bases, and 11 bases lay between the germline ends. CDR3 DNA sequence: TGTGCCTGGAGTGTACGAGGCAGGGCCTACGAGCAGTACTTC. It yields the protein CAWSVRGRAYEQYF.

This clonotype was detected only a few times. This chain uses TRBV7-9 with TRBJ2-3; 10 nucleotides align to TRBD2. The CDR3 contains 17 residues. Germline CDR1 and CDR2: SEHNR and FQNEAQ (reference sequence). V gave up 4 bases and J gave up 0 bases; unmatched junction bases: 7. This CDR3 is CASSSVRAGGSTDTQYF. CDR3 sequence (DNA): TGTGCCAGCAGCTCAGTCAGAGCGGGGGGGAGCACAGATACGCAGTATTTT.

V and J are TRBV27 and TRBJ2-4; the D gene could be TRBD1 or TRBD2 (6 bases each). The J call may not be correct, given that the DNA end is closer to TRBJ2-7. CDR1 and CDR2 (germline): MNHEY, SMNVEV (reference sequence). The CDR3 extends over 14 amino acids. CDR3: CASSVRGRIYEQYF. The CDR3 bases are TGTGCCAGCAGTGTACGGGGGCGTATATACGAGCAGTACTTC.

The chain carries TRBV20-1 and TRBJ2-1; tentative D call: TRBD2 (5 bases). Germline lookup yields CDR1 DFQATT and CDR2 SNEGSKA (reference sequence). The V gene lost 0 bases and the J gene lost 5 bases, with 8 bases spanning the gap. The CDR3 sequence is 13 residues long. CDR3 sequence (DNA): TGCAGTGCTAGAGATCGAGGGCACAATGAGCAGTTCTTC. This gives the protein CSARDRGHNEQFF.

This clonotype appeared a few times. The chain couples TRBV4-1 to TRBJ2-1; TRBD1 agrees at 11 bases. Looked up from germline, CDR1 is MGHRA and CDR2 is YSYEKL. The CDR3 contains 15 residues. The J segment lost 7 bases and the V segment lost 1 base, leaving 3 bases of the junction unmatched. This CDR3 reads CASSQGTGGRNEQFF. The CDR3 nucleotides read TGCGCCAGCAGCCAAGGGACAGGGGGCCGAAATGAGCAGTTCTTC.

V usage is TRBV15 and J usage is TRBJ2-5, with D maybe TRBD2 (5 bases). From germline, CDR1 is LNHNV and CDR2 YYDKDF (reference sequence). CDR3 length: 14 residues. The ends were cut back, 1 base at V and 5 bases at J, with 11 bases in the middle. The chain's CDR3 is CATSRVRGRETQYF. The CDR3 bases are TGTGCCACCAGCAGAGTAAGAGGGCGGGAGACCCAGTACTTC.

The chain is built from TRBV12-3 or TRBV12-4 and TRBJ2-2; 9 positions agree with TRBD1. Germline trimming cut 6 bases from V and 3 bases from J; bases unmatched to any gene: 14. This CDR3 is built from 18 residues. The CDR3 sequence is CASRRPLLDRGDTGELFF. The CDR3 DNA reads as TGTGCCAGCAGACGGCCCCTTCTCGACAGGGGGGACACCGGGGAGCTGTTTTTT.

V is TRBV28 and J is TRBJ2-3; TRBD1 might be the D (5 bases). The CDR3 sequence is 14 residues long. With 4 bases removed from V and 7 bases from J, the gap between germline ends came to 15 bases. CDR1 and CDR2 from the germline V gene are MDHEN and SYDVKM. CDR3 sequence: CASSSQGRENTQYF. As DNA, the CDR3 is TGTGCCAGCAGTTCCCAGGGAAGGGAAAATACGCAGTATTTT.

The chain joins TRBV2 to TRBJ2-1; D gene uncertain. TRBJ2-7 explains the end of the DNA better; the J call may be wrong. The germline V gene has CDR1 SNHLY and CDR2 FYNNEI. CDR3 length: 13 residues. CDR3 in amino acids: CASSEGLVHEQYF. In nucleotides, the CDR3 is TGTGCCAGCAGTGAAGGGCTAGTCCATGAGCAGTACTTC.

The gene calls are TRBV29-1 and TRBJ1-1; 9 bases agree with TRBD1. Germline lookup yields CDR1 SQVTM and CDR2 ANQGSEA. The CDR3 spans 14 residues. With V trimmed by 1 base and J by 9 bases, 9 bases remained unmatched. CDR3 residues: CSVEGGQGTFQAFF. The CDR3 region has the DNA TGCAGCGTTGAAGGGGGACAGGGCACCTTTCAAGCTTTCTTT.

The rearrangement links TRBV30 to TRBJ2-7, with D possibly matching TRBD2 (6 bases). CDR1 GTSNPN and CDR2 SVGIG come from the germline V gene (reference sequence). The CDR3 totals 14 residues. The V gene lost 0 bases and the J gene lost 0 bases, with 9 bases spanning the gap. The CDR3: CAWSVGGASYEQYF. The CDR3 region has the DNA TGTGCCTGGAGTGTGGGCGGGGCCTCCTACGAGCAGTACTTC.

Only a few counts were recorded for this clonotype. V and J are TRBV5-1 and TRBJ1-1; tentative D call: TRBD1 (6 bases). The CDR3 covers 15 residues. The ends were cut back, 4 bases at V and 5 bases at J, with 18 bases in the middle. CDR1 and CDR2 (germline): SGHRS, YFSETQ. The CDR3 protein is CASSPGGPLGTEAFF. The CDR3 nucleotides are TGCGCCAGCAGCCCCGGGGGGCCCCTTGGAACTGAAGCTTTCTTT.

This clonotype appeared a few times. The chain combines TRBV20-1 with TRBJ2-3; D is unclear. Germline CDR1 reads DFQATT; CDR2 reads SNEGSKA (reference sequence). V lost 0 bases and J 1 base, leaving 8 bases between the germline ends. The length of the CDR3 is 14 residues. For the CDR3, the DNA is TGCAGTGCTAGAGATCTCAAGCGCACAGATACGCAGTATTTT. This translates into CSARDLKRTDTQYF.

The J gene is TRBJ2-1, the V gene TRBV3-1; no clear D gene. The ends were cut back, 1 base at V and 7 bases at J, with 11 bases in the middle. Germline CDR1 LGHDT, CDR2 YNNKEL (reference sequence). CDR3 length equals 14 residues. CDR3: CASSQGWSSNEQFF. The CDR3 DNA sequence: TGTGCCAGCAGCCAAGGTTGGTCTTCTAATGAGCAGTTCTTC.

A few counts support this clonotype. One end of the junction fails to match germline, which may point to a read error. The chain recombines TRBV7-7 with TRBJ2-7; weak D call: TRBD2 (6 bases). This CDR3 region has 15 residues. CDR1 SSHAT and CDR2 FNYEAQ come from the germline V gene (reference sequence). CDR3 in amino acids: CASSSGKGDFYEQYF. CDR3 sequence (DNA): TGTGCTAGCAGCTCTGGAAAAGGGGACTTCTACGAGCAGTACTTC.

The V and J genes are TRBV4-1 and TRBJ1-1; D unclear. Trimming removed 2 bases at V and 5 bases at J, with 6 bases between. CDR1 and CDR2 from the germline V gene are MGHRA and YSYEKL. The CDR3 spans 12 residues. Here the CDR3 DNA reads TGCGCCAGCAGCCAAAAACGTACTGAAGCTTTCTTT. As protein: CASSQKRTEAFF.

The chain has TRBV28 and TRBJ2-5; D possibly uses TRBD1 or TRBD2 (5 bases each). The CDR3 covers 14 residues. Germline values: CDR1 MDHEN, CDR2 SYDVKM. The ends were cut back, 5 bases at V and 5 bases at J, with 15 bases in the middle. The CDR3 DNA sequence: TGTGCCAGCAGTACGAGAAAGGGGACGGAGACCCAGTACTTC. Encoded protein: CASSTRKGTETQYF.

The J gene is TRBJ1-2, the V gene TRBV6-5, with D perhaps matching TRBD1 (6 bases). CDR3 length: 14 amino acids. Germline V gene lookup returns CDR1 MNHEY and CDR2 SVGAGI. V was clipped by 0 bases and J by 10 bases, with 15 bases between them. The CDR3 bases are TGTGCCAGCAGTTACTCGGGGGGCGCGGTAGTCTACACCTTC. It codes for CASSYSGGAVVYTF.

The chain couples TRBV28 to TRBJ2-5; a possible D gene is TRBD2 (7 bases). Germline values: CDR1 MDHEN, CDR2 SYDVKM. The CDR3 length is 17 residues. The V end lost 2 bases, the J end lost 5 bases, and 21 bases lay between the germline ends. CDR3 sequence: CASSLQHPGRGGETQYF. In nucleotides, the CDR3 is TGTGCCAGCAGTTTACAGCATCCGGGCAGGGGAGGGGAGACCCAGTACTTC.

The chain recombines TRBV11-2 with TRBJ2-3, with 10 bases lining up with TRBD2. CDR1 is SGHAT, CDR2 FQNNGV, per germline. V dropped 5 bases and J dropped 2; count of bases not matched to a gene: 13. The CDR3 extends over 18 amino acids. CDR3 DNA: TGTGCCAGCAGCCAGTTGGGGGTAGCGGGAGGTTCCACAGATACGCAGTATTTT. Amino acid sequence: CASSQLGVAGGSTDTQYF.

CDR3 DNA: TGTGCCAGCAGCTTTACGGGGGAGTACAATGAGCAGTTCTTC. It specifies CASSFTGEYNEQFF. The chain carries TRBV7-9 and TRBJ2-1; the D gene is possibly TRBD2 (6 bases). The CDR3 has 14 residues. Germline assignment: CDR1 SEHNR and CDR2 FQNEAQ (reference sequence). Trimming pared 3 bases from V and 4 bases from J, leaving 10 bases between.